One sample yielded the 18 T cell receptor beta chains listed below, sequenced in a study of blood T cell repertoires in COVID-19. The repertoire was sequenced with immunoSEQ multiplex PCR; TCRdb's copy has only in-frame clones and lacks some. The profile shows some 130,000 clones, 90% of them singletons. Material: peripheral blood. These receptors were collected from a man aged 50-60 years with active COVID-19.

The CDR3 here is CASSYSRQKETQYF. DNA for the CDR3: TGTGCCAGCAGTTACTCGAGACAGAAAGAGACCCAGTACTTC. The rearrangement joins TRBV6-5 to TRBJ2-5; possible D gene TRBD1, 5 bases. From germline, CDR1 is MNHEY and CDR2 SVGAGI. The CDR3 has 14 residues. Trimming stripped 0 bases from V and 3 bases from J, with 8 bases between.

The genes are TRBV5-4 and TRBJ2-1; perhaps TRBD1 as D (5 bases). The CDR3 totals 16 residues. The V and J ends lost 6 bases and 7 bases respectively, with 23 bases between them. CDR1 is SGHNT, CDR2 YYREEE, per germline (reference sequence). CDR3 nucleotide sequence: TGTGCCAGCACCTTAGGAGATAAGGGGTACGGGAATGAGCAGTTCTTC. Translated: CASTLGDKGYGNEQFF. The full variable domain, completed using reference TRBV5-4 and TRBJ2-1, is ETGVTQSPTHLIKTRGQQVTLRCSSQSGHNTVSWYQQALGQGPQFIFQYYREEENGRGNFPPRFSGLQFPNYSSELNVNALELDDSALYLCASTLGDKGYGNEQFFGPGTRLTVL.

The CDR3 reads CASSQVLAGEKAGELFF. The CDR3 region has the DNA TGCGCCAGCAGCCAAGTCCTAGCGGGAGAGAAGGCCGGGGAGCTGTTTTTT. The V and J genes are TRBV4-1 and TRBJ2-2; 10 nucleotides line up with TRBD2. The ends lost 1 base at V and 6 bases at J; junction bases unmatched: 8. This CDR3 is built from 17 residues. Germline CDR1 and CDR2: MGHRA and YSYEKL.

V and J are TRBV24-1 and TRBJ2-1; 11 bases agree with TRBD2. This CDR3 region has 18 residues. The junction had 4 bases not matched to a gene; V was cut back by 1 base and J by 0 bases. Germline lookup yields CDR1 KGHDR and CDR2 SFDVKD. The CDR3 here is CATSDLDSGRASYNEQFF. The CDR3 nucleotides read TGTGCCACCAGTGATTTAGATAGCGGGAGGGCCTCCTACAATGAGCAGTTCTTC.

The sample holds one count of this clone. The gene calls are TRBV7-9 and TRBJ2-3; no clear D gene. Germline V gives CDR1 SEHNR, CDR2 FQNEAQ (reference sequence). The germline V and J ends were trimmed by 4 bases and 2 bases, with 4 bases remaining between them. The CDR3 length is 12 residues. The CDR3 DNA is TGTGCCAGCAGCTACTACACAGATACGCAGTATTTT. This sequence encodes CASSYYTDTQYF.

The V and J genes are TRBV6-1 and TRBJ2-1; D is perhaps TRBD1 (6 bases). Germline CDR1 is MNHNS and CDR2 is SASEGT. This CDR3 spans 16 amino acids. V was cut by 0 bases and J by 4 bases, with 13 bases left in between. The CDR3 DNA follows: TGTGCCAGCAGTGAAGCCCTCGCAGGGGTATACAATGAGCAGTTCTTC. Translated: CASSEALAGVYNEQFF.

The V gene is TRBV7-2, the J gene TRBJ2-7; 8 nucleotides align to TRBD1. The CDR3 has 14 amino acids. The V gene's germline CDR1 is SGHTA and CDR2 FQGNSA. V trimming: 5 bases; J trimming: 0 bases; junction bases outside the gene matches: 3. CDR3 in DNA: TGTGCCAGCAGCCCAGACAGGGGCTCCTACGAGCAGTACTTC. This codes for CASSPDRGSYEQYF. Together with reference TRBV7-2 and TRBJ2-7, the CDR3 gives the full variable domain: GAGVSQSPSNKVTEKGKDVELRCDPISGHTALYWYRQSLGQGLEFLIYFQGNSAPDKSGLPSDRFSAERTGGSVSTLTIQRTQQEDSAVYLCASSPDRGSYEQYFGPGTRLTVT.

CDR3 DNA sequence: TGTGCCAGCAGCTTAGAGGAGGGCATGAACACTGAAGCTTTCTTT. It encodes CASSLEEGMNTEAFF. The V and J genes are TRBV11-2 and TRBJ1-1; D gene ambiguous. Trimming removed 0 bases at V and 0 bases at J, with 8 bases between. Germline V gene data show CDR1 as SGHAT and CDR2 as FQNNGV. The CDR3 contains 15 residues.

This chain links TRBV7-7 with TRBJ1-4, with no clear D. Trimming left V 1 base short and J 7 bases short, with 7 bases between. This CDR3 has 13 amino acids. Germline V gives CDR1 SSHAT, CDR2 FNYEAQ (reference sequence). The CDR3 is CASSLDRGEKLFF. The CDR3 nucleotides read TGTGCCAGCAGCTTAGATCGCGGTGAAAAACTGTTTTTT.

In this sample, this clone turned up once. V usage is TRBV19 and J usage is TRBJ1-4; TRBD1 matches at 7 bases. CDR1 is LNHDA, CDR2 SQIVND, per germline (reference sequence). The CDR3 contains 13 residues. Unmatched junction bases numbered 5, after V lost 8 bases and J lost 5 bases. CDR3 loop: CASEGAMNEKLFF. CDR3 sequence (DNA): TGTGCCAGTGAGGGGGCGATGAATGAAAAACTGTTTTTT.

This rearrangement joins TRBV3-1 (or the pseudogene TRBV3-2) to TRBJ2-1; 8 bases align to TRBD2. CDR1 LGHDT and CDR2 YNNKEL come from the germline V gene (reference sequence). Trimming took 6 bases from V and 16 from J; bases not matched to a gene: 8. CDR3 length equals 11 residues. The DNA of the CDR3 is TGTGCCAGCAGTGGGGGGACTAGAAATTTCTTC. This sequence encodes CASSGGTRNFF.

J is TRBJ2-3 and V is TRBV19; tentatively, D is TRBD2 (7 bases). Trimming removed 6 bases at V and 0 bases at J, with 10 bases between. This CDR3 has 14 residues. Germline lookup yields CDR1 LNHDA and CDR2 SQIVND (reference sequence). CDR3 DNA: TGTGCCAGTAGGGGGAGGGGGAGCACAGATACGCAGTATTTT. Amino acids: CASRGRGSTDTQYF.

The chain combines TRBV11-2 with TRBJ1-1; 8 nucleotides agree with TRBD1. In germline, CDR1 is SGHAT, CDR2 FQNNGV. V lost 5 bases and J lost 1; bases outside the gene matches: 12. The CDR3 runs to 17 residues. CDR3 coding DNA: TGTGCCAGCAGCCCACACCCACAGGGGGTAGGGAACACTGAAGCTTTCTTT. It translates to CASSPHPQGVGNTEAFF.

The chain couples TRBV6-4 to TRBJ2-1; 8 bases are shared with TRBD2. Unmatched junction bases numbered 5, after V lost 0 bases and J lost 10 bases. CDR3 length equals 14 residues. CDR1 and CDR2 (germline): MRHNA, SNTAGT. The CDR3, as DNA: TGTGCCAGCAGTGACTCAGCGGGGGCGGACGAGCAGTTCTTC. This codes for CASSDSAGADEQFF.

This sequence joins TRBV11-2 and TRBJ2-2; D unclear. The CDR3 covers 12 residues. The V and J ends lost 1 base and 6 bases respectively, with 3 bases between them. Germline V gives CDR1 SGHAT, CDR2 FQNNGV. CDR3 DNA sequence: TGTGCCAGCAGCTTAGTCGCCGGGGAGCTGTTTTTT. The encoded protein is CASSLVAGELFF.

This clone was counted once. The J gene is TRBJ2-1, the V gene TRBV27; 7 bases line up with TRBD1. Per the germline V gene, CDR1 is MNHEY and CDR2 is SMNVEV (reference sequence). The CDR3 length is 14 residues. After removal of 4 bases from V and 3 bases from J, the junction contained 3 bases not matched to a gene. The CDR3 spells CASSSRQGYNEQFF. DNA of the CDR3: TGTGCCAGCAGTTCCCGACAGGGCTACAATGAGCAGTTCTTC.

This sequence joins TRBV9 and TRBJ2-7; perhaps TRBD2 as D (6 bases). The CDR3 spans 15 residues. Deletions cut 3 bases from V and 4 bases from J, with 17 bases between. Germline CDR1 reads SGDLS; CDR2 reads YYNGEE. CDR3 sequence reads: CASSAGGIERYEQYF. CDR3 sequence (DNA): TGTGCCAGCAGCGCCGGAGGGATCGAGAGATACGAGCAGTACTTC.

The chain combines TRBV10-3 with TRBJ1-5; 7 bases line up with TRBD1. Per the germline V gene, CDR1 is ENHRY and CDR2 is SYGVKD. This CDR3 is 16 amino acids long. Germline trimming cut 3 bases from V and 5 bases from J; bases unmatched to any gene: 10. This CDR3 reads CAISEEGAPKDQPQHF. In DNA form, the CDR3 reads TGTGCCATCAGTGAAGAGGGGGCTCCAAAAGATCAGCCCCAGCATTTT.